Listed below are T cell receptor beta chains from one sample, sequenced in a study of early T cells in non-severe SARS-CoV-2 infection. MiXCR was run by TCRdb on the 5' RACE reads, yielding one entry per CDR3 protein. The sample consists of 86,000 or so distinct CDR3 sequences, 6% to 7% of them appearing once. The sample taken for sequencing was whole blood. Receptors were obtained from an adult who was a healthcare worker with PCR-confirmed SARS-CoV-2 infection or an uninfected control (not recorded which). Both conserved end residues are part of each CDR3. Each record gives: clone size, J gene, D gene, V gene, CDR3 DNA, CDR3 protein. D genes are given only for firm matches. For some rows the clone size is stated as once, few or many, or as a class when expanded; others skip it.

many | TRBJ2-2 | NA | TRBV6-2/TRBV6-3 | TGTGCCAGCAGTTACTCTCGGACAAAGAACACCGGGGAGCTGTTTTTT | CASSYSRTKNTGELFF
NA | TRBJ1-6 | NA | TRBV6-5 | TGTGCCAGCAGTTACTATTCCCCGCGGAATTCACCCCTCCACTTT | CASSYYSPRNSPLHF
many | TRBJ2-1 | NA | TRBV11-2 | TGTGCCAGCAGCTCCCTACTGGGGCCCGGGGAGCAGTTCTTC | CASSSLLGPGEQFF
many | TRBJ1-6 | TRBD1 | TRBV5-1 | TGCGCCAGCAGCCCAGGGGGCGCGTCAGGGTCACCCCTCCACTTT | CASSPGGASGSPLHF
NA | TRBJ2-3 | TRBD1 | TRBV27 | TGTGCCAGCAGTATGACAGGGGGAAAGGGGACAGATACGCAGTATTTT | CASSMTGGKGTDTQYF
few | TRBJ2-7 | NA | TRBV5-1 | TGCGCCAGCAGTATGACGGTGAGCTACGAGCAGTACTTC | CASSMTVSYEQYF
few | TRBJ1-1 | TRBD1 | TRBV6-5 | TGTGCCAGCAGTCCACGGACAGGGAGGGGGACTGAAGCTTTCTTT | CASSPRTGRGTEAFF
NA | TRBJ2-1 | NA | TRBV6-5 | TGTGCCAGCACCCAAACCGGGACCTACAATGAGCAGTTCTTC | CASTQTGTYNEQFF
NA | TRBJ2-2 | NA | TRBV6-4 | TGTGCCAGCAGTGACTCAGGGGAAACCGGGGAGCTGTTTTTT | CASSDSGETGELFF
medium-sized | TRBJ2-1 | NA | TRBV9 | TGTGCCAGCAGCCCCGGCTCCTCGCATGAGCAGTTCTTC | CASSPGSSHEQFF
many | TRBJ1-6 | TRBD1 | TRBV20-1 | TGCAGTGCTAGGCGTCCCGGGAGTGCACAGGGGAGCTCCTATAATTCACCCCTCCACTTT | CSARRPGSAQGSSYNSPLHF
many | TRBJ1-4 | NA | TRBV19 | TGTGCCAGTAGTATAACCCAGGGCTCTAATGAAAAACTGTTTTTT | CASSITQGSNEKLFF
few | TRBJ2-5 | TRBD1 | TRBV11-2 | TGTGCCAGCAGCTTCGCCGGACAGGGGGAGACCCAGTACTTC | CASSFAGQGETQYF
many | TRBJ1-6 | NA | TRBV13 | TGTGCCAGCAGCTATCAGGGTTCACCCCTCCACTTT | CASSYQGSPLHF
many | TRBJ2-7 | TRBD1 | TRBV18 | TGTGCCAGCTCACCACGCAGACAGGGGAGTTCGAATGAGCAGTACTTC | CASSPRRQGSSNEQYF
NA | TRBJ2-1 | NA | TRBV18 | TGTGCCAGCTCACCCGGTTTCGGGGCTGGAAATGAGCAGTTCTTC | CASSPGFGAGNEQFF
many | TRBJ1-1 | NA | TRBV9 | TGTGCCAGCAGCGTGACAGTGAACACTGAAGCTTTCTTT | CASSVTVNTEAFF
many | TRBJ1-1 | NA | TRBV5-1 | TGCGCCAGCAGCGCCCACAGGGAACGCCTGACTGAAGCTTTCTTT | CASSAHRERLTEAFF
few | TRBJ1-2 | NA | TRBV11-2 | TGTGCCAGCAGCTCCGATTATGGCGGGGGCGCAACTCGGGGCTACACCTTC | CASSSDYGGGATRGYTF
NA | TRBJ2-1 | TRBD2 | TRBV20-1 | TGCAGTGCGGTTCTAGCGGATACCTACAATGAGCAGTTCTTC | CSAVLADTYNEQFF
many | TRBJ2-5 | NA | TRBV12-3/TRBV12-4 | TGTGCCAGCAGTTTGTCAGGGTCCGAGACCCAGTACTTC | CASSLSGSETQYF
many | TRBJ1-6 | NA | TRBV27 | TGTGCCAGCAGTTTAATGTCCAGGGGTGGGTCACCCCTCCACTTT | CASSLMSRGGSPLHF